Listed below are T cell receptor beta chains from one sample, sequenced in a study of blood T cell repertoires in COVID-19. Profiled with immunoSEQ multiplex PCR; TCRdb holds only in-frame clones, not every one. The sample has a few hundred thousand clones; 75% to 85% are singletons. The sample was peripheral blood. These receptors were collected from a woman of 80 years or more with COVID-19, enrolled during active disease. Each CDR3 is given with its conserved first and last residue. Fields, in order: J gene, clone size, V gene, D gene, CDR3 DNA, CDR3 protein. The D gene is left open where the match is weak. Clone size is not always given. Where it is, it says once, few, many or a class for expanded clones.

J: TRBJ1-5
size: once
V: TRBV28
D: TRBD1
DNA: TGTGCCAGCAGCCCAAATAACAGGGGGCGCAATCAGCCCCAGCATTTT
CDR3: CASSPNNRGRNQPQHF

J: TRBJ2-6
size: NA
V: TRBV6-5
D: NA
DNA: TGTGCCAGCATCCCGCGTGCGTCTGGGGCCAACGTCCTGACTTTC
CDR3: CASIPRASGANVLTF

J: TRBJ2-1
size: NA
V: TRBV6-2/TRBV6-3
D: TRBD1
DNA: TGTGCCAGCAGCTCAGGACAGGGGGGGTCCGTTGAGCAGTTCTTC
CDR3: CASSSGQGGSVEQFF

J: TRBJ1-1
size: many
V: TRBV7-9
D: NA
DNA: TGTGCCAGCAGCTTAATGGGGAGCACTGAAGCTTTCTTT
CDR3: CASSLMGSTEAFF

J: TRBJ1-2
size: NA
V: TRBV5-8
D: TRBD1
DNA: TGTGCCAGCAGCTTGGGAGCAGGGGGACGCGGCTATGGCTACACCTTC
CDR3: CASSLGAGGRGYGYTF

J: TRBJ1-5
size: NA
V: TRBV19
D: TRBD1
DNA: TGTGCCAGTATCGATGACAGGGGCCCCCATCAGCCCCAGCATTTT
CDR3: CASIDDRGPHQPQHF

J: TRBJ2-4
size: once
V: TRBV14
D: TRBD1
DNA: TGTGCCAGCAGCCAAGATAGCGGACAGGGGTCAAACATTCAGTACTTC
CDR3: CASSQDSGQGSNIQYF

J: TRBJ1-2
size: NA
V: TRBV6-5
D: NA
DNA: TGTGCCAGCAGCCTGACAGCTAACTATGGCTACACCTTC
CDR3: CASSLTANYGYTF

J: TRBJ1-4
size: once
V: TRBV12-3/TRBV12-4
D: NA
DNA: TGTGCCAGCAGTTTAGGGTCGGGTGAAAAACTGTTTTTT
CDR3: CASSLGSGEKLFF

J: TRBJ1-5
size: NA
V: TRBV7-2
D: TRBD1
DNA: TGTGCCAGCAGCTCCACAGGGGGCAATCAGCCCCAGCATTTT
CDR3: CASSSTGGNQPQHF

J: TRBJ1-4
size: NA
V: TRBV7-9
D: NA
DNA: TGTGCCAGCAGCTTAGGGCAGCGGGGTGAAAAACTGTTTTTT
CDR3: CASSLGQRGEKLFF

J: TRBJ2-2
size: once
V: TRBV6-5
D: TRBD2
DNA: TGTGCCAGCAGGACTCCTAGCGGGAACACCGGGGAGCTGTTTTTT
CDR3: CASRTPSGNTGELFF

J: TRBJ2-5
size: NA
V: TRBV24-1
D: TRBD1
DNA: TGTGCCACCAGTGACCCTAGCTATCGGACAGGGAAAGAGACCCAGTACTTC
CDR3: CATSDPSYRTGKETQYF

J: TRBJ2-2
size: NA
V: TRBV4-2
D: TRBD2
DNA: TGTGCCAGCAGCCATGGACTAGCGGGGGGCCGAATCCCCGGGGAGCTGTTTTTT
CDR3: CASSHGLAGGRIPGELFF

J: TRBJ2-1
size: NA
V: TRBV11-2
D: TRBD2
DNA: TGTGCCAGCAGCTTAATAGCGGGGGTTCAGTTCTTC
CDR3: CASSLIAGVQFF

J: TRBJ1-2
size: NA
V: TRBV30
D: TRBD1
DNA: TGTGCCTGGAGCTGGGACAGGGGTTCCCCCTATGGCTACACCTTC
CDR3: CAWSWDRGSPYGYTF

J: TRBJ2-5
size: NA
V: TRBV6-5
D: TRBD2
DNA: TGTGCCAGCAGTTACACGCCTACTAGCGGGGTTGAGACCCAGTACTTC
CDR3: CASSYTPTSGVETQYF

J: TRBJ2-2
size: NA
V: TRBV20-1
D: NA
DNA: TGCAGTGCCAGTACGGGGGGCCGTGTAGCCGGGGAGCTGTTTTTT
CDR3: CSASTGGRVAGELFF

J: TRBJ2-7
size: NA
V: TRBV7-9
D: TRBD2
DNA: TGTGCCAGCAGGATCGCGGGGGGGAACGAGCAGTACTTC
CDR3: CASRIAGGNEQYF

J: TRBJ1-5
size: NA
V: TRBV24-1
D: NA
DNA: TGTGCCACCAGTGATGGGCCCCTACCCCAGCATTTT
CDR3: CATSDGPLPQHF

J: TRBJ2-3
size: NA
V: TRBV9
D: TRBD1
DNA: TGTGCCAGCAGCCCTCGAGGGGGCGGCACAGATACGCAGTATTTT
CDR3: CASSPRGGGTDTQYF

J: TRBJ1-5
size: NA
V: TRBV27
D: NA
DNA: TGTGCCAGCAGTTTCCGGGAGAATAGCAATCAGCCCCAGCATTTT
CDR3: CASSFRENSNQPQHF

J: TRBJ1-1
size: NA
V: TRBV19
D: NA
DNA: TGTGCCAGTACCCAGGGGCTATGGGGTGAAGCTTTCTTT
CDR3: CASTQGLWGEAFF

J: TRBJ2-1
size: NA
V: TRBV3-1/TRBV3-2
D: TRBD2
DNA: TGTGCCAGCAGCCCCCCAGGGACTAAAAACAATGAGCAGTTCTTC
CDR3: CASSPPGTKNNEQFF

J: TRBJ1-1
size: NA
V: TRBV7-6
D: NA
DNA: TGTGCCAGCAGCTTAATGTGGGGAGGGAACACTGAAGCTTTCTTT
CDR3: CASSLMWGGNTEAFF

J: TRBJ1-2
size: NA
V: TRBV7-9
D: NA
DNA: TGTGCCAGCAGCCCCCGGGTGTCCTATGGCTACACCTTC
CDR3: CASSPRVSYGYTF

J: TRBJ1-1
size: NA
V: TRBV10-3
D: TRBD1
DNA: TGTGCCATCAGGTGGACAGGAGTGAACACTGAAGCTTTCTTT
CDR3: CAIRWTGVNTEAFF

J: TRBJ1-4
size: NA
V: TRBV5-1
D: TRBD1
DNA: TGCGCCAGCAGCAGACTCCCGGGGACAGGGGGTGAAAAACTGTTTTTT
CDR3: CASSRLPGTGGEKLFF

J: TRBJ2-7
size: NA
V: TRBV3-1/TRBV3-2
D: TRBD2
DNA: TGTGCCAGCAGCCTTTCACTAGCGGTATTGGGGGAGCAGTACTTC
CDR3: CASSLSLAVLGEQYF

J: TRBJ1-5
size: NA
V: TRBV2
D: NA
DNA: TGTGCCAGCAGGGACGACAGTAGCAATCAGCCCCAGCATTTT
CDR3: CASRDDSSNQPQHF

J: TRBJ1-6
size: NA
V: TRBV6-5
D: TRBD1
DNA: TGTGCCAGCAGACGGACAGGGGAAGGTTCACCCCTCCACTTT
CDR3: CASRRTGEGSPLHF

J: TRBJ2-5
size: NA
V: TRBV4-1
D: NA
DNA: TGCGCCAGCAGCCAAGAAAGGGAGGCAGGGAGGCAGACCCAGTACTTC
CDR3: CASSQEREAGRQTQYF

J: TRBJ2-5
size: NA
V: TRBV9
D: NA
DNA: TGTGCCAGCAGCGGCGGGACCTCTCCCGGGGCCCAGTACTTC
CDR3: CASSGGTSPGAQYF

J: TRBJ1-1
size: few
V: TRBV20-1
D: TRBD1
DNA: TGCAGTGCCAAGGACAGGGCTGAAGCTTTCTTT
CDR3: CSAKDRAEAFF

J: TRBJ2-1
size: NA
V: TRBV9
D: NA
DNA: TGTGCCAGCAGCCACCTACTAGGCGAATACAATGAGCAGTTCTTC
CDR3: CASSHLLGEYNEQFF

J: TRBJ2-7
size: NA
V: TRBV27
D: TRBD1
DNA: TGTGCCAGCAGTTCCCTAGGGACAGGGGGCGGCGAGCAGTACTTC
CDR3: CASSSLGTGGGEQYF

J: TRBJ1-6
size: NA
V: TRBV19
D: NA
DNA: TGTGCCAGTAGTATCCCAGGCACCTCACCCCTCCACTTT
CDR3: CASSIPGTSPLHF

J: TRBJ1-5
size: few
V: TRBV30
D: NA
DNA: TGTGCCTGGAGCGAGGCCGTTGGCAATCAGCCCCAGCATTTT
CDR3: CAWSEAVGNQPQHF

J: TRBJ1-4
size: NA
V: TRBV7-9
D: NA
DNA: TGTGCCAGCAGCTTAGGGGGAGATGGGGAAAAACTGTTTTTT
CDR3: CASSLGGDGEKLFF

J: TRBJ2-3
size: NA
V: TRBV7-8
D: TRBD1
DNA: TGTGCCAGCAGCTTAGGGACAGGCCTGAGCACAGATACGCAGTATTTT
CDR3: CASSLGTGLSTDTQYF

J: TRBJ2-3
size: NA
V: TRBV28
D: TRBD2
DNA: TGTGCCAGCAGTTTCATTACTAGCGTCACAGATACGCAGTATTTT
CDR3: CASSFITSVTDTQYF

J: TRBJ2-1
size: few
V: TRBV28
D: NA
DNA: TGTGCCAGCAGCTCCAATGAGCAGTTCTTC
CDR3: CASSSNEQFF